This T cell receptor beta chain was profiled in a study of T cell changes during pregnancy in multiple sclerosis. There are 15 residues in the CDR3. Trimming pared 5 bases from V and 0 bases from J, leaving 11 bases between. Germline CDR1 LNHNV, CDR2 YYDKDF (reference sequence). Sequencing used immunoSEQ multiplex PCR; TCRdb keeps in-frame clones, though not all of them. In the table there are about 100,000 clones, about 92% of which are singletons. The sequence was obtained from a female donor with multiple sclerosis, enrolled in a pregnancy study. Source: peripheral blood, taken in the second trimester of pregnancy. This chain links TRBV15 with TRBJ1-3, with D possibly TRBD1 on 6 matching bases. The CDR3 DNA reads TGTGCCACCAGCCTGGACAGTTTCTCTGGAAACACCATATATTTT. It translates to CATSLDSFSGNTIYF.